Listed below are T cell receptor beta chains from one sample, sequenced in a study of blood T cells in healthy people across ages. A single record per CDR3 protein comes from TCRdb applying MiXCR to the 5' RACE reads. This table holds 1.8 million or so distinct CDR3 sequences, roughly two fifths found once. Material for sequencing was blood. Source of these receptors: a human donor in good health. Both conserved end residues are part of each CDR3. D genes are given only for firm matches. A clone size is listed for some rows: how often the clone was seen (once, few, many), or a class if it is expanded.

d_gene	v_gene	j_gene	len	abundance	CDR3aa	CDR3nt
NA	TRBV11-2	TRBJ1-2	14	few	CASSFEDSNYGYTF	TGTGCCAGCAGCTTCGAGGACAGTAACTATGGCTACACCTTC
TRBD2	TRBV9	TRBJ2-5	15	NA	CASSVGGGYWETQYF	TGTGCCAGCAGCGTAGGGGGGGGGTATTGGGAGACCCAGTACTTC
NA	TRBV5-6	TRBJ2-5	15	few	CASSLRDPFQETQYF	TGTGCCAGCAGCTTGCGGGACCCCTTCCAAGAGACCCAGTACTTC
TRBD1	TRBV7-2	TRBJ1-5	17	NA	CASSPREGARGLQPQHF	TGTGCCAGCAGCCCAAGGGAGGGGGCGCGGGGCCTTCAGCCCCAGCATTTT
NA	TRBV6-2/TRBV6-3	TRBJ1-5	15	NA	CASSYSSGSNQPQHF	TGTGCCAGCAGTTACTCGTCAGGGAGCAATCAGCCCCAGCATTTT
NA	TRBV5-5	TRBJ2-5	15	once	CASSLAGLRQETQYF	TGTGCCAGCAGCTTGGCCGGGCTCCGGCAAGAGACCCAGTACTTC
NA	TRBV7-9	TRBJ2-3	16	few	CASSLGFGGPADTQYF	TGTGCCAGCAGCTTGGGGTTTGGGGGGCCCGCAGATACGCAGTATTTT
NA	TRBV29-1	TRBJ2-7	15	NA	CSVGGTGNNWNEQYF	TGCAGCGTGGGGGGAACAGGGAATAATTGGAACGAGCAGTACTTC
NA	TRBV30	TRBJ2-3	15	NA	CAWSGGDHSTDTQYF	TGTGCCTGGAGTGGCGGGGACCATAGCACAGATACGCAGTATTTT
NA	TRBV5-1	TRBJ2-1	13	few	CASSMAGNNEQFF	TGCGCCAGCAGCATGGCGGGTAACAATGAGCAGTTCTTC
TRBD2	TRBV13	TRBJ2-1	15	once	CASSSLAGGYNEQLF	TGTGCCAGCAGCTCCCTAGCGGGGGGATACAATGAGCAGCTCTTC
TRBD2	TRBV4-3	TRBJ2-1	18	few	CASSQAGLAGLPGNEQFF	TGCGCCAGCAGCCAAGCGGGACTAGCGGGGTTGCCGGGAAATGAGCAGTTCTTC
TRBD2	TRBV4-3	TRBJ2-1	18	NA	CASSQDRAGGYSYNEQFF	TGCGCCAGCAGCCAAGATCGAGCGGGGGGGTATTCCTACAATGAGCAGTTCTTC
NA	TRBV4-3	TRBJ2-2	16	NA	CASSQDLATDTGELFF	TGCGCCAGCAGCCAAGATTTGGCGACAGACACCGGGGAGCTGTTTTTT
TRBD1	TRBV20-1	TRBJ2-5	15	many	CSAALDRGIMETQYF	TGCAGTGCCGCCCTGGACAGGGGAATAATGGAGACCCAGTACTTC
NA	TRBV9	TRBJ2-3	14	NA	CASDGGGGTDTQYF	TGTGCCTCCGATGGAGGAGGGGGCACAGATACGCAGTATTTT
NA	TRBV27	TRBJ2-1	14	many	CASSLRAVYNEQFF	TGTGCCAGCAGTTTACGGGCAGTTTACAATGAGCAGTTCTTC
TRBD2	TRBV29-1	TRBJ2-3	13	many	CSSGGPFTDTQYF	TGCAGCAGCGGGGGCCCATTCACAGATACGCAGTATTTT
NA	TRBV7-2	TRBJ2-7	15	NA	CASSSHTGFPYEQYF	TGTGCCAGCAGCTCACACACAGGGTTCCCCTACGAGCAGTACTTC
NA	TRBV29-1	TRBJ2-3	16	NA	CSVGPGDSPSTDTQYF	TGCAGCGTTGGGCCGGGGGACAGCCCAAGCACAGATACGCAGTATTTT
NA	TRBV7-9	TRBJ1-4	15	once	CASSPPLENNEKLFF	TGTGCCAGCAGCCCTCCGCTGGAGAATAATGAAAAACTGTTTTTT
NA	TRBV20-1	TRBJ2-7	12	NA	CSARDGAYEQYF	TGCAGTGCTAGAGACGGTGCCTACGAGCAGTACTTC
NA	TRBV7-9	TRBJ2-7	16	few	CASSLSGQILSYEQYF	TGTGCCAGCAGCTTAAGCGGGCAGATTCTGAGCTACGAGCAGTACTTC
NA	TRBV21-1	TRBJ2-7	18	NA	CASSKEGERGLFSYEQYF	TGTGCCAGCAGCAAAGAGGGAGAGAGAGGCCTATTCTCCTACGAGCAGTACTTC